Reported below is one T cell receptor (beta chain). The entry originates in a study of blood T cell repertoires in COVID-19. Overall study context: PBMCs, B-cell-depleted T cells, or T cells provided the cDNA or gDNA that made up the material.

Recruits, aged roughly 18 to 95 years, lived in 20 to 30 US areas. Two consecutive negative NP/OP PCR tests, clearance, or resolved symptoms defined Cohort 3 recovery. With 3 bases clipped from V and 0 bases from J, the junction kept 1 base outside the gene matches. Germline V lookup: CDR1 SQVTM, CDR2 ANQGSEA. The CDR3 covers 14 residues. Original analysis: Amplification of reference gene primers was used by the study to estimate nucleated cell counts. Sequencing was performed with immunoSEQ multiplex PCR; in TCRdb, only in-frame clones are kept and a portion is missing. V and J calls and clone size are given by that table; D and trimming were obtained from the DNA. The data contain roughly 250,000 clones, approximately 90% of them singletons.

Sequenced material: PBMCs or T cells enriched from blood (not recorded which). V gene TRBV29-1 combines with J gene TRBJ2-3; TRBD1 aligns across 9 bases. The receptor comes from a man aged 35 to 55 who had recovered from COVID-19. DNA of the CDR3: TGCAGCGTTGATGGGACAGGGAGCACAGATACGCAGTATTTT. Protein: CSVDGTGSTDTQYF.